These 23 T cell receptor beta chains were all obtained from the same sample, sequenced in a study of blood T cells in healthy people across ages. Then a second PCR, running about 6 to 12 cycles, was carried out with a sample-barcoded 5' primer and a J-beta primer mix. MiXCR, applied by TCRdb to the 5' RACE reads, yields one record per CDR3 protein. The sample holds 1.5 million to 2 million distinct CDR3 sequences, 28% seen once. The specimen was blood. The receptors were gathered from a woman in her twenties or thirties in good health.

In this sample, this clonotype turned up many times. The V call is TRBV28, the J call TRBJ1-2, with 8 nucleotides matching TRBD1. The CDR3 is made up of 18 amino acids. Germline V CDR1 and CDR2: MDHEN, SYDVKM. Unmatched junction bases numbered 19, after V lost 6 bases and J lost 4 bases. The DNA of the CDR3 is TGTGCCAGCAGCAGTCCCGGGACAGGACCGGGCGGAGCCTATGGCTACACCTTC. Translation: CASSSPGTGPGGAYGYTF.

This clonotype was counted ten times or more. The CDR3 loop is CASSARDQTNTDTQYF. CDR3 nucleotides: TGTGCCAGCAGCGCCCGGGACCAAACAAATACAGATACGCAGTATTTT. V usage is TRBV9 and J usage is TRBJ2-3, with D perhaps matching TRBD1 or TRBD2 (5 bases each). The V end was cut by 3 bases, the J end by 3 bases, with 17 bases between. The CDR3 consists of 16 residues. Germline V gene data show CDR1 as SGDLS and CDR2 as YYNGEE. Using reference TRBV9 and TRBJ2-3 for the parts outside the CDR3, the full variable domain is DSGVTQTPKHLITATGQRVTLRCSPRSGDLSVYWYQQSLDQGLQFLIQYYNGEERAKGNILERFSAQQFPDLHSELNLSSLELGDSALYFCASSARDQTNTDTQYFGPGTRLTVL.

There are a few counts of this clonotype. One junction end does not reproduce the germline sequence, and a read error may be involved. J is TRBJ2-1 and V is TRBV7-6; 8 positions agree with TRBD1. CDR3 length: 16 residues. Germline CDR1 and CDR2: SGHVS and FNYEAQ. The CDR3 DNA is TGTGCCAGCAGCGCAGTAGGGACAGGACTCTACTATGAGCAGTTCTTC. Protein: CASSAVGTGLYYEQFF.

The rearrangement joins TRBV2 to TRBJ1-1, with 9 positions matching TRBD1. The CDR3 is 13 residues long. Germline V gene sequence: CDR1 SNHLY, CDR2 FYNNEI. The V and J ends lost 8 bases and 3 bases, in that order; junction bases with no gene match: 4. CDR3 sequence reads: CASGGQGHTEAFF. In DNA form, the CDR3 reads TGTGCCAGCGGGGGACAGGGTCACACTGAAGCTTTCTTT.

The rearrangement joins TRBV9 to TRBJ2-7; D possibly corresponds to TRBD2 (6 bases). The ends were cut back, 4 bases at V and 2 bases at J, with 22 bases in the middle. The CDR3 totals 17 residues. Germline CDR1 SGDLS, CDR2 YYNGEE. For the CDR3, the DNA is TGTGCCAGCAGCCCTCCCCCTCGGGAGTGGGTCCCCTACGAGCAGTACTTC. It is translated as CASSPPPREWVPYEQYF.

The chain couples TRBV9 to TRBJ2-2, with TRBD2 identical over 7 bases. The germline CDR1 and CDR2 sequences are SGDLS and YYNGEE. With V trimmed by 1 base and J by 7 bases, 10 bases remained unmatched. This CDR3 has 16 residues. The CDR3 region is CASSVTGGSTNGELFF. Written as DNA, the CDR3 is TGTGCCAGCAGCGTAACCGGGGGGAGTACGAACGGGGAGCTGTTTTTT.

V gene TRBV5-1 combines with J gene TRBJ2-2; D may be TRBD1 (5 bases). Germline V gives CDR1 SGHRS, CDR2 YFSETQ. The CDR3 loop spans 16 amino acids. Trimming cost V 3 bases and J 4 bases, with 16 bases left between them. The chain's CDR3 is CASSSRAIRGTGELFF. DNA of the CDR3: TGCGCCAGCAGCTCTAGGGCCATAAGGGGCACCGGGGAGCTGTTTTTT.

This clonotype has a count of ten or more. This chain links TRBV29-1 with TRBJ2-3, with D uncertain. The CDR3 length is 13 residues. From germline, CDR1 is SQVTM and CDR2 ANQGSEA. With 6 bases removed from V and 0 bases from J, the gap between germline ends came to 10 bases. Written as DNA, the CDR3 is TGCAGCGTATCAAGGCCCAGCACAGATACGCAGTATTTT. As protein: CSVSRPSTDTQYF.

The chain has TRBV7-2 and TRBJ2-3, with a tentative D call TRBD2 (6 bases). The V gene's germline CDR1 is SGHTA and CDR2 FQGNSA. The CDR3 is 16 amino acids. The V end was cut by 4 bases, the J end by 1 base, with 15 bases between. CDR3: CASSSVGGVGTDTQYF. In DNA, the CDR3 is TGTGCCAGCAGCTCGGTTGGCGGGGTAGGCACAGATACGCAGTATTTT.

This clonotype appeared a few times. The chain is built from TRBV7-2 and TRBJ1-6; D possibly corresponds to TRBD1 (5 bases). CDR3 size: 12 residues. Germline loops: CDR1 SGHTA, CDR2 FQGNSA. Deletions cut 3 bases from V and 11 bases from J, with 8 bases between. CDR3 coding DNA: TGTGCCAGCAGCTTGGGACCTACACCCCTCCACTTT. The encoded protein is CASSLGPTPLHF.

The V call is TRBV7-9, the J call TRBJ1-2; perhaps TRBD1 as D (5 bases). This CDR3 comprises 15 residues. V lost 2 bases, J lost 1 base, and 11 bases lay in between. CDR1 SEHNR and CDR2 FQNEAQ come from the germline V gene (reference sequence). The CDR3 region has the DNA TGTGCCAGCAGCTTAACGGGACTTATTAACTATGGCTACACCTTC. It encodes CASSLTGLINYGYTF.

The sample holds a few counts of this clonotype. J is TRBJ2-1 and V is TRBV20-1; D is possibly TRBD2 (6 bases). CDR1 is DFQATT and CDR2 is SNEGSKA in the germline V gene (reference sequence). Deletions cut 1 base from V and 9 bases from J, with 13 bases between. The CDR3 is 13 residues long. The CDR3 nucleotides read TGCAGTGCTAGAGGGATCAGTAGCGGTGAGCAGTTCTTC. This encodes CSARGISSGEQFF.

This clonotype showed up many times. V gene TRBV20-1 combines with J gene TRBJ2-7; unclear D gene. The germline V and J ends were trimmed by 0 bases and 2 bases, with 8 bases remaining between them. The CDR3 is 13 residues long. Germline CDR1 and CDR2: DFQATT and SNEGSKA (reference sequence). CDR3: CSARDVGPYEQYF. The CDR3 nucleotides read TGCAGTGCTAGAGACGTCGGACCCTACGAGCAGTACTTC.

The CDR3 DNA reads as TGTGCCACCAGCAGAGTGCGAGGGTATGGGCCCCAGCATTTT. Protein product: CATSRVRGYGPQHF. The V and J genes are TRBV15 and TRBJ1-5; D is ambiguous. Trimming shortened V by 1 base and J by 9 bases, and 13 bases separated the two germline ends. CDR3 length: 14 residues. The germline gives CDR1 LNHNV, CDR2 YYDKDF (reference sequence).

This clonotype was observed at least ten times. The CDR3 DNA reads TGCAGTGCTAAGGGTCTAGCGGGTTTCAGCTCCTACGAGCAGTACTTC. As protein: CSAKGLAGFSSYEQYF. V is TRBV20-1 and J is TRBJ2-7; TRBD2 agrees at 8 bases. Germline values: CDR1 DFQATT, CDR2 SNEGSKA (reference sequence). The V gene end was trimmed by 4 bases and the J gene end by 0 bases; junction bases not matched to a gene: 11. The CDR3 consists of 16 residues.

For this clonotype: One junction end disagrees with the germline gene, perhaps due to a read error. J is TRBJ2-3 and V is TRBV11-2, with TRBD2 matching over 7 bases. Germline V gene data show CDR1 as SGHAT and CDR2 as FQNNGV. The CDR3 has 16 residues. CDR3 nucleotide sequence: TGTGCCAGCAGCGCCCAGACTAGCCTCAACACAGATGCGCAGTATTTT. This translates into CASSAQTSLNTDAQYF.

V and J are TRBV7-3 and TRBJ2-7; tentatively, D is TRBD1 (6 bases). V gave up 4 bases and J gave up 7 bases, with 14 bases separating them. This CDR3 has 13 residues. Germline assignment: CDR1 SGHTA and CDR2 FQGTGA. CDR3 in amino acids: CASSSLAGQEQYF. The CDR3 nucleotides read TGTGCCAGCAGCTCCTTGGCAGGACAGGAGCAGTACTTC.

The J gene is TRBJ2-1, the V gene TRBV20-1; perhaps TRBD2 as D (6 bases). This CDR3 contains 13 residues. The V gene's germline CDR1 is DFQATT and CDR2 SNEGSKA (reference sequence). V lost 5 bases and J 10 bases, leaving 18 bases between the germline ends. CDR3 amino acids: CSAHRDLGYEQFF. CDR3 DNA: TGCAGTGCTCACCGGGACTTGGGCTACGAGCAGTTCTTC.

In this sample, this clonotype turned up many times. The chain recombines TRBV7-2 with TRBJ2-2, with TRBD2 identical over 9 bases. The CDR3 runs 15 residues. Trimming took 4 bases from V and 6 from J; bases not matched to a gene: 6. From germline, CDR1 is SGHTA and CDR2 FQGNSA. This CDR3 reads CASSSTRTSAGELFF. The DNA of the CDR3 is TGTGCCAGCAGCTCGACTCGGACTAGCGCCGGGGAGCTGTTTTTT.

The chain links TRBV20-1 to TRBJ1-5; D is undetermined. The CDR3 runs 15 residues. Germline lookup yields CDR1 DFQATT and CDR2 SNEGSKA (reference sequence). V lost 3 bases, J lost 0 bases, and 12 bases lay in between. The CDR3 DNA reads TGCAGTGCTAGTGGCCCTAACTATAGCAATCAGCCCCAGCATTTT. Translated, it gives CSASGPNYSNQPQHF.

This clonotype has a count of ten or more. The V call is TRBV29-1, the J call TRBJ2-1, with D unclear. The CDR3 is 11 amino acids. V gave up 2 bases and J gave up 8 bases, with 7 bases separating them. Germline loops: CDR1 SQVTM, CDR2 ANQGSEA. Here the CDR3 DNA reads TGCAGCGTTGAACATACGGATGAGCAGTTCTTC. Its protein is CSVEHTDEQFF.

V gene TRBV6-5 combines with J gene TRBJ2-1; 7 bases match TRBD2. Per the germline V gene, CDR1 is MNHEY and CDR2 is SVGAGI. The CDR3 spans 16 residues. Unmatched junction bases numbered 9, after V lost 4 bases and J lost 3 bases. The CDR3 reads CASSSLAGVRYNEQFF. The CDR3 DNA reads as TGTGCCAGCAGTTCGCTCGCGGGAGTACGCTACAATGAGCAGTTCTTC.

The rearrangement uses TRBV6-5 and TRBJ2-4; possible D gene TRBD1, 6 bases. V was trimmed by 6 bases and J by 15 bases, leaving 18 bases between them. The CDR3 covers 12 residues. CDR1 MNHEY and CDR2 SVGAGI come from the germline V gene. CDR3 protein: CASSIPQGPRYF. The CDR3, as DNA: TGTGCCAGCAGCATCCCCCAGGGGCCCCGGTACTTC.